This T cell receptor (beta chain) derives from a study of cytomegalovirus exposure and HLA in healthy donors. The study, taken as a whole, reports: Some public TCRs appeared in many individuals, while most sequences were rare. An analysis was carried out at a later point. It showed that HLA-associated TCR beta chains were more clonally expanded than equally common non-associated chains. In vitro experiments confirmed that three CMV-associated chains were specific for CMV antigens.

PCR used 60 Vbeta primers and 13 Jbeta primers. Methods used by the authors: There were tens of millions of unique TCR beta chains by a later count, and approximately 12 million of them were shared. Using immunoSEQ multiplex PCR, the repertoire was profiled, and TCRdb retains in-frame clones only, with some absent. V and J calls and clone size come straight from that table; D and trimming were deduced from the DNA. The sample yields 150,000 to 200,000 clones, 65% to 85% seen once. Losses at the gene ends were 5 bases for V and 2 bases for J; bases not matched to a gene: 2. The CDR3 runs to 15 residues. Germline CDR1 SGHRS, CDR2 YFSETQ. A remark on this clone: What it binds is unknown.

This sequence was found in a female donor in good health and CMV-seronegative. The material sequenced was PBMCs. This chain joins TRBV5-1 and TRBJ2-1; 12 bases are a match to TRBD2. The CDR3 DNA reads as TGCGCCAGCAGATCTAGCGGGGGGGCCTACAATGAGCAGTTCTTC. Translation gives CASRSSGGAYNEQFF.